The rows below give T cell receptor beta chains drawn from one sample of a study of T cells in Graves' hyperthyroidism and ophthalmopathy. TCRdb recomputed calls from the multiplex PCR reads with MiXCR, one row per CDR3 protein. The data show 750,000 to 950,000 distinct CDR3 sequences, 35% to 40% seen once. Input material: blood. Receptors originate from a man between 18 and 29 years old with Graves' hyperthyroidism. Each CDR3 is given with its conserved first and last residue. A D gene is named only where the DNA matches it firmly. The listing skips clone size in some rows; elsewhere it reads once, few, many or a size class.

.	14	TRBJ1-6	TRBV5-4	.	CASSLEGYGSPLHF	TGTGCCAGCAGCTTGGAAGGGTACGGTTCACCCCTCCACTTT
TRBD1	14	TRBJ2-7	TRBV5-1	.	CASSRTGEAYEQYF	TGCGCCAGCAGCCGGACAGGGGAGGCCTACGAGCAGTACTTC
TRBD1	16	TRBJ1-2	TRBV2	.	CASLFRTGASNYGYTF	TGTGCCAGCCTGTTTCGGACAGGCGCAAGTAACTATGGCTACACCTTC
.	13	TRBJ1-5	TRBV20-1	.	CSARTIPTGPRIF	TGCAGTGCTAGAACTATTCCGACAGGTCCTAGGATCTTT
.	13	TRBJ1-5	TRBV15	many	CATSSHVGQPQHF	TGTGCCACCAGCAGCCATGTGGGGCAGCCCCAGCATTTT
.	14	TRBJ2-5	TRBV20-1	few	CSFFVGASTETQYF	TGCAGCTTTTTTGTGGGGGCCTCAACGGAGACCCAGTACTTC
.	15	TRBJ1-1	TRBV10-3	.	CASRARPFAGEEAFF	TGTGCCAGCAGAGCACGACCTTTTGCGGGGGAGGAAGCTTTCTTT
.	13	TRBJ2-6	TRBV7-9	.	CASTAEGANVLTF	TGTGCCAGCACGGCGGAGGGGGCTAACGTCCTGACTTTC
.	15	TRBJ1-1	TRBV20-1	.	CSARDGDTGDTEAFF	TGCAGTGCTAGAGATGGGGACACGGGGGACACTGAAGCTTTCTTT
TRBD1	13	TRBJ1-1	TRBV29-1	.	CSYSTGTDTEAFF	TGCAGTTACTCCACCGGGACAGACACTGAAGCTTTCTTT
.	13	TRBJ1-1	TRBV11-2	many	CASSSGTLQEAFF	TGTGCCAGCAGCTCAGGTACGCTACAAGAAGCTTTCTTT
.	15	TRBJ1-2	TRBV9	many	CASSVEPRGDYGYTF	TGTGCCAGCAGCGTAGAGCCACGAGGGGACTATGGCTACACCTTC
.	14	TRBJ1-5	TRBV12-3/TRBV12-4	few	CASSLRELYQPQHF	TGTGCCAGCAGTTTAAGGGAGCTCTATCAGCCCCAGCATTTT
TRBD2	14	TRBJ2-5	TRBV18	few	CASSPRLAGGPSYF	TGTGCCAGCTCACCACGCCTAGCGGGAGGGCCCTCGTACTTC
TRBD2	18	TRBJ2-2	TRBV7-9	once	CASSLALAGASGAGELFF	TGTGCCAGCAGCTTAGCACTAGCGGGGGCCTCGGGGGCCGGGGAGCTGTTTTTT
.	13	TRBJ1-2	TRBV14	many	CASSHGYLGGYTF	TGTGCCAGCAGCCACGGTTACCTGGGAGGCTACACCTTC
.	14	TRBJ2-3	TRBV29-1	few	CSVEDTTVGDTQYF	TGCAGCGTTGAAGATACCACCGTAGGGGATACGCAGTATTTT
.	13	TRBJ2-3	TRBV13	.	CASSLGPTDTQYF	TGTGCCAGCAGCTTAGGCCCCACAGATACGCAGTATTTT
TRBD1	15	TRBJ1-1	TRBV9	.	CASSVEGQDLAEAFF	TGTGCCAGCAGCGTAGAGGGACAGGACCTCGCTGAAGCTTTCTTT
TRBD2	15	TRBJ2-7	TRBV5-1	few	CASSLGREGTYEQYF	TGCGCCAGCAGCTTGGGGCGGGAGGGCACCTACGAGCAGTACTTC
TRBD2	16	TRBJ2-3	TRBV24-1	.	CATSEGGGRGTDTQYF	TGTGCCACCAGTGAAGGCGGGGGGCGAGGAACAGATACGCAGTATTTT
.	15	TRBJ2-2	TRBV9	.	CASSQDGRRTGELFF	TGTGCCAGCAGCCAAGATGGCAGGAGGACCGGGGAGCTGTTTTTT
.	15	TRBJ1-5	TRBV7-9	few	CASSPLGGREQPQHF	TGTGCCAGCAGCCCCCTCGGAGGGCGTGAACAGCCCCAGCATTTT
TRBD1	14	TRBJ2-7	TRBV7-9	.	CAWSIGQGATEQYF	TGTGCCTGGAGTATAGGACAGGGGGCGACCGAGCAGTACTTC
.	14	TRBJ1-1	TRBV12-3/TRBV12-4	few	CASIKKRQNTEAFF	TGTGCCAGCATCAAAAAACGACAGAACACTGAAGCTTTCTTT
TRBD2	16	TRBJ2-3	TRBV10-3	.	CAIAGLARGATDTQYF	TGTGCCATCGCTGGACTAGCGCGGGGCGCCACAGATACGCAGTATTTT
.	12	TRBJ2-5	TRBV11-2	few	CASSPGSGQQYF	TGTGCCAGCAGCCCGGGGTCGGGCCAGCAGTACTTC
.	11	TRBJ2-7	TRBV29-1	many	CSVDTNYEQYF	TGCAGCGTGGACACCAACTACGAGCAGTACTTC
TRBD1	14	TRBJ1-4	TRBV19	.	CASTTGVGNEKLFF	TGTGCCAGTACCACAGGGGTGGGGAACGAAAAACTGTTTTTT
TRBD1	15	TRBJ2-7	TRBV19	few	CASRHDRGQSYEQYF	TGTGCCAGTAGGCATGACAGGGGCCAATCCTACGAGCAGTACTTC
.	17	TRBJ1-5	TRBV6-6	few	CASRPFGGTGGNQPQHF	TGTGCCAGCAGACCTTTCGGGGGTACAGGTGGCAATCAGCCCCAGCATTTT
.	14	TRBJ2-5	TRBV12-5	.	CASSDSSIGETQYF	TGTGCTAGTTCGGACAGTTCGATCGGGGAGACCCAGTACTTC
.	14	TRBJ1-5	TRBV12-3/TRBV12-4	few	CASSFREVGQPQHF	TGTGCCAGCAGTTTTCGGGAGGTCGGACAGCCCCAGCATTTT
.	12	TRBJ1-2	TRBV10-3	few	CAISTSAYGYTF	TGTGCCATCAGCACCTCGGCTTATGGCTACACCTTC
.	16	TRBJ1-1	TRBV7-6	many	CASSLGTVIGNTEAFF	TGTGCCAGCAGCTTAGGGACAGTCATTGGGAACACTGAAGCTTTCTTT
TRBD1	13	TRBJ1-6	TRBV19	many	CATKGQGNSPLHF	TGTGCCACCAAGGGACAGGGCAATTCACCCCTCCACTTT
TRBD1	15	TRBJ1-1	TRBV12-3/TRBV12-4	.	CASRPTGTGGTEAFF	TGTGCCAGCAGACCTACCGGGACAGGGGGCACTGAAGCTTTCTTT
.	11	TRBJ1-1	TRBV5-1	.	CASSLSREIVF	TGCGCCAGCAGCTTATCCAGGGAGATAGTCTTT
.	17	TRBJ1-1	TRBV20-1	few	CSARDDRDRPLGTEAFF	TGCAGTGCTAGAGATGATCGGGACCGACCCCTGGGCACTGAAGCTTTCTTT
.	13	TRBJ1-1	TRBV2	many	CASAGRGNTEAFF	TGTGCCAGCGCAGGGAGGGGGAACACTGAAGCTTTCTTT
.	12	TRBJ1-2	TRBV10-2	.	CASKAGQSGYTF	TGCGCCAGCAAGGCAGGGCAGAGTGGCTACACCTTC
.	16	TRBJ1-6	TRBV4-1	.	CASSQEPMGGNSPLHF	TGCGCCAGCAGCCAAGAACCGATGGGGGGAAATTCACCCCTCCACTTT
TRBD1	12	TRBJ1-2	TRBV29-1	.	CSVTGGVQGYTF	TGCAGCGTTACAGGGGGCGTACAAGGCTACACCTTC
TRBD1	16	TRBJ2-6	TRBV19	many	CASRPGQGAGANVLTF	TGTGCCAGTAGACCGGGACAGGGGGCTGGGGCCAACGTCCTGACTTTC
TRBD2	14	TRBJ2-2	TRBV7-9	.	CAASGRAATGELFF	TGTGCCGCCTCCGGGAGGGCGGCCACCGGGGAGCTGTTTTTT
.	15	TRBJ2-5	TRBV25-1	many	CASSEGVGNLGTQYF	TGTGCCAGCAGTGAAGGGGTCGGTAATCTAGGGACCCAGTACTTC
TRBD2	14	TRBJ2-7	TRBV2	.	CASSEGGLAGEQYF	TGTGCCAGCAGTGAAGGGGGACTAGCGGGCGAGCAGTACTTC
.	14	TRBJ1-5	TRBV2	many	CASRDPLGNQPQHF	TGTGCCAGCAGGGACCCCTTAGGGAATCAGCCCCAGCATTTT
TRBD1	15	TRBJ2-5	TRBV24-1	.	CATSAPDRGQETQYF	TGTGCCACCAGTGCCCCGGACAGGGGCCAAGAGACCCAGTACTTC
.	14	TRBJ1-2	TRBV10-3	few	CAISDTATNYGYTF	TGTGCCATCAGTGATACAGCTACTAACTATGGCTACACCTTC
.	12	TRBJ1-6	TRBV20-1	many	CSAARQNSPLHF	TGCAGTGCTGCCCGACAGAATTCACCCCTCCACTTT
TRBD1	16	TRBJ2-2	TRBV24-1	.	CATSDQDRGDTGELFF	TGTGCCACCAGTGATCAGGACAGGGGAGACACCGGGGAGCTGTTTTTT
.	13	TRBJ2-3	TRBV20-1	.	CSARVEGADTQYF	TGCAGTGCTAGAGTCGAAGGCGCAGACACGCAGTATTTT
TRBD2	14	TRBJ2-3	TRBV9	.	CASSPRGSTDTQYF	TGTGCCAGCAGCCCGCGGGGGAGCACAGATACGCAGTATTTT
TRBD1	14	TRBJ2-7	TRBV7-2	.	CASSLLGQGDEQYF	TGTGCCAGCAGCTTACTTGGACAGGGCGACGAGCAGTACTTC
.	11	TRBJ1-5	TRBV29-1	once	CSFKGDRKQHF	TGCAGCTTTAAGGGGGACCGCAAACAGCATTTT
.	16	TRBJ1-3	TRBV9	few	CASSEGDRISGNTIYF	TGTGCCAGCAGCGAGGGCGACAGGATCTCTGGAAACACCATATATTTT
.	16	TRBJ2-7	TRBV9	.	CASSVEEGRPIYEQYF	TGTGCCAGCAGCGTAGAGGAGGGCCGACCTATATACGAGCAGTACTTC
TRBD1	15	TRBJ1-4	TRBV5-1	once	CASSPDRGATEKLFF	TGCGCCAGCAGCCCCGACAGGGGCGCGACAGAAAAACTGTTTTTT
.	15	TRBJ2-7	TRBV5-1	few	CASSQEGPAGHEQYF	TGCGCCAGCAGCCAAGAGGGACCAGCCGGCCACGAGCAGTACTTC